The 2 T cell receptor beta chains listed next were all sequenced from one sample in a study of CD8 T cells in ankylosing spondylitis. Study-level results: One TCR beta motif, made up of under ten highly homologous variants, appeared characteristic of ankylosing spondylitis blood.

MiXCR, run by TCRdb on the 5' RACE reads, gives a single entry per CDR3 protein. The sample lists about 440,000 distinct CDR3 sequences; about a sixth were seen once. What these receptors recognize is not known. The material sequenced was blood, either unsorted or a sorted T cell fraction (not recorded which). All receptors come from a male donor with ankylosing spondylitis.

This clonotype was recorded a few times. The chain employs TRBV5-1 and TRBJ2-7; possible D gene TRBD2, 5 bases. V was shortened by 0 bases and J by 2 bases, with 9 bases between the two germline ends. CDR1 and CDR2 (germline): SGHRS, YFSETQ. The CDR3 covers 14 residues. CDR3 DNA sequence: TGCGCCAGCAGCTTGGGGGGAGCCACCTACGAGCAGTACTTC. It translates to CASSLGGATYEQYF.

This clonotype appeared many times. Here the CDR3 reads CASSLDGFSTDTQYF. The CDR3 nucleotides are TGCGCCAGCAGCTTGGACGGGTTTAGCACAGATACGCAGTATTTT. The chain has TRBV5-1 and TRBJ2-3; the D is unclear. Germline V gene sequence: CDR1 SGHRS, CDR2 YFSETQ. This CDR3 has 15 amino acids. The V end lost 0 bases, the J end lost 0 bases, and 8 bases lay between the germline ends.